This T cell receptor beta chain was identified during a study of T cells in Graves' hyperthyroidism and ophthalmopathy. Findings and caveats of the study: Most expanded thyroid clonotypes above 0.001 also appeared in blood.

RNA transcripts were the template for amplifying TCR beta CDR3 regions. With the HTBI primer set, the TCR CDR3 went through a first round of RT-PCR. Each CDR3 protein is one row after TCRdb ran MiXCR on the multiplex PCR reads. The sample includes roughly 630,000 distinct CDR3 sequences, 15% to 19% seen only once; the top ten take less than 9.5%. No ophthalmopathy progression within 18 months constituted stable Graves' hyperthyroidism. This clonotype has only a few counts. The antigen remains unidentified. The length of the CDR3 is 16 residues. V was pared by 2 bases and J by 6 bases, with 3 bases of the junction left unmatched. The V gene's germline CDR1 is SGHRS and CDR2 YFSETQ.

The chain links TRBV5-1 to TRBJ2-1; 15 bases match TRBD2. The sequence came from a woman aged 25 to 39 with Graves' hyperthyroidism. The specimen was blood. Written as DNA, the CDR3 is TGCGCCAGCAGCTTACCGGGACTAGCGGGGGGCAATGAGCAGTTCTTC. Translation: CASSLPGLAGGNEQFF.